This T cell receptor beta chain derives from a study of T cell responses to AZD1222 COVID-19 vaccine. Study findings and constraints: Spike was spanned by vaccine-associated CD4 TCRs, which were dominant at 160-218 and 743-854. A rise in Spike-specific TCR breadth and depth followed two AZD1222 doses.

Clones were read by immunoSEQ multiplex PCR, and TCRdb kept only the in-frame ones, dropping some. Among some 150,000 clones listed, roughly 84% were seen once. Germline CDR1 reads MDHEN; CDR2 reads SYDVKM. The V gene lost 7 bases and the J gene lost 7 bases, with 22 bases spanning the gap. This CDR3 has 15 amino acids. On this clone: Its antigen remains unknown.

The TCR was taken from an adult who received the AZD1222 COVID-19 vaccine. The chain links TRBV28 to TRBJ1-1; perhaps TRBD1 as D (5 bases). This specimen was peripheral blood, taken 28 days after the second AZD1222 dose. CDR3 sequence reads: CASKPTGTGRLEAFF. DNA of the CDR3: TGTGCCAGCAAGCCTACGGGGACCGGGCGTCTTGAAGCTTTCTTT.